This T cell receptor beta chain was sequenced for a study of cytomegalovirus exposure and HLA in healthy donors. The study's findings and limits: Most TCR sequences proved rare, with some public TCRs found in many donors.

As for this clone: Its specificity is unknown.

From germline, CDR1 is MNHEY and CDR2 SVGAGI. V shed 5 bases and J shed 2 bases, with 16 bases lying between them. CDR3 length equals 15 residues. It was with 60 Vbeta and 13 Jbeta primers that the PCR ran. Method: immunoSEQ multiplex PCR; TCRdb's copy keeps in-frame clones and lacks some. The specimen's table records about 60,000 clones. The sequencing sample was made of PBMCs. The sequence was obtained from a man aged 50 or older in good health and CMV-seropositive. The chain uses TRBV6-5 and TRBJ2-7; D may be TRBD1 (6 bases). CDR3 DNA: TGTGCCAGCAGTCGTGGGACAAAATCGGCCTACGAGCAGTACTTC. Translated, it gives CASSRGTKSAYEQYF.